These 19 T cell receptor beta chains came from one sample sequenced in a study of graft-versus-host responses after intestinal transplantation. Their antigen targets remain unknown. Libraries were prepared by immunoSEQ multiplex PCR; TCRdb keeps only in-frame clonotypes and omits some of them. The table records almost 85,000 clones, 91% of them present only once. The sequenced sample was unstimulated CD4+ T cells sorted from spleen or lymph node cells, obtained before intestinal transplant. The receptors originated from a human donor who received an intestinal transplant.

The genes are TRBV7-9 and TRBJ1-6; possibly TRBD1 for D (6 bases). This CDR3 contains 16 residues. Trimming removed 1 base at V and 2 bases at J, with 9 bases between. The germline CDR1 and CDR2 sequences are SEHNR and FQNEAQ (reference sequence). CDR3 bases: TGTGCCAGCAGCTTAGGGGGGCTGCCCTATAATTCACCCCTCCACTTT. Protein: CASSLGGLPYNSPLHF.

This CDR3 reads CASSPGRDGGNEKLFF. The CDR3 coding sequence is TGTGCCAGTAGCCCGGGGAGGGACGGCGGGAATGAAAAACTGTTTTTT. The gene calls are TRBV19 and TRBJ1-4; maybe TRBD1 (5 bases). This CDR3 spans 16 amino acids. Deletions cut 6 bases from V and 5 bases from J, with 19 bases between. In germline, CDR1 is LNHDA, CDR2 SQIVND (reference sequence).

The chain recombines TRBV7-9 with TRBJ1-1, with 9 bases that match TRBD1. The V segment lost 4 bases and the J segment 1 base; nucleotides outside the gene matches: 7. This CDR3 is built from 16 residues. The V gene's germline CDR1 is SEHNR and CDR2 FQNEAQ (reference sequence). CDR3 nucleotide sequence: TGTGCCAGCAGCTGGGGACAGGGAATAGGGAACACTGAAGCTTTCTTT. Amino acids: CASSWGQGIGNTEAFF.

The J gene is TRBJ2-1, the V gene TRBV6-5; 11 bases are shared with TRBD2. CDR3 length: 15 residues. The V gene end was trimmed by 5 bases and the J gene end by 5 bases; junction bases not matched to a gene: 5. Germline V lookup: CDR1 MNHEY, CDR2 SVGAGI. CDR3 residues: CASSVGLAGHNEQFF. In DNA, the CDR3 is TGTGCCAGCAGTGTCGGACTAGCGGGCCACAATGAGCAGTTCTTC.

The chain uses TRBV7-9 and TRBJ1-2; a weak D match, TRBD1 (6 bases). This CDR3 comprises 14 residues. CDR1 is SEHNR and CDR2 is FQNEAQ in the germline V gene (reference sequence). With 5 bases removed from V and 6 bases from J, the gap between germline ends came to 16 bases. CDR3: CASSVATGTNGYTF. The CDR3 nucleotides read TGTGCCAGCAGCGTGGCCACAGGGACGAATGGCTACACCTTC.

This clone was recorded once. J is TRBJ1-1 and V is TRBV27; 9 positions match TRBD1. J was trimmed by 3 bases and V by 5 bases; bases with no gene match: 4. The CDR3 is 14 residues long. CDR1 is MNHEY and CDR2 is SMNVEV in the germline V gene (reference sequence). The DNA of the CDR3 is TGTGCCAGCAGTCCTTGGGACAGGGACACTGAAGCTTTCTTT. Amino acids: CASSPWDRDTEAFF.

The chain is built from TRBV29-1 and TRBJ2-3; weak D call: TRBD2 (6 bases). Trimming stripped 7 bases from V and 2 bases from J, with 13 bases between. Germline CDR1 is SQVTM and CDR2 is ANQGSEA. The CDR3 has 13 residues. DNA of the CDR3: TGCAGCGCCCGGGACTCGTACACAGATACGCAGTATTTT. Encoded protein: CSARDSYTDTQYF.

This clone was seen only once. The rearrangement uses TRBV15 and TRBJ1-1; no definite D call. The V end lost 3 bases, the J end lost 2 bases, and 10 bases lay between the germline ends. CDR3 size: 14 residues. Germline V gene sequence: CDR1 LNHNV, CDR2 YYDKDF (reference sequence). The CDR3 DNA reads as TGTGCCACCAGCAGGCCCGGGTTCAACACTGAAGCTTTCTTT. Amino acid sequence: CATSRPGFNTEAFF.

The rearrangement uses TRBV19 and TRBJ1-2, with 7 bases identical to TRBD1. V lost 1 base, J lost 4 bases, and 3 bases stayed unmatched. The CDR3 runs to 14 residues. Germline V gene data show CDR1 as LNHDA and CDR2 as SQIVND (reference sequence). The CDR3 here is CASSIAQGGYGYTF. The DNA for the CDR3 is TGTGCCAGTAGTATAGCCCAGGGGGGCTATGGCTACACCTTC.

V gene TRBV6-4 combines with J gene TRBJ1-2, with 8 bases identical to TRBD1. Germline V gene data show CDR1 as MRHNA and CDR2 as SNTAGT. The CDR3 length is 13 residues. The V and J ends lost 6 bases and 5 bases, in that order; junction bases with no gene match: 5. The CDR3 region has the DNA TGTGCCAGCAGCCACGGACAGGGATATGGCTACACCTTC. This sequence encodes CASSHGQGYGYTF.

The genes are TRBV7-2 and TRBJ1-1, with 7 positions matching TRBD1. This CDR3 region has 15 residues. The ends lost 4 bases at V and 4 bases at J; junction bases unmatched: 9. Germline V CDR1 and CDR2: SGHTA, FQGNSA. The CDR3 DNA follows: TGTGCCAGCAGCTACTGGACAGGTAGTGGCACTGAAGCTTTCTTT. Encoded protein: CASSYWTGSGTEAFF.

This rearrangement joins TRBV6-5 to TRBJ1-2; possibly TRBD1 for D (5 bases). This CDR3 is built from 14 residues. The ends were cut back, 4 bases at V and 5 bases at J, with 14 bases in the middle. From germline, CDR1 is MNHEY and CDR2 SVGAGI. The CDR3 DNA reads TGTGCCAGCAGTTCCCCGGGACTGCTTTATGGCTACACCTTC. Its translation is CASSSPGLLYGYTF.

The rearrangement links TRBV7-9 to TRBJ1-2, with D tentatively TRBD1 (5 bases). Germline assignment: CDR1 SEHNR and CDR2 FQNEAQ (reference sequence). The CDR3 length is 14 residues. V lost 5 bases and J lost 5, with 15 bases in between. The CDR3 nucleotides are TGTGCCAGCAGCCTTAGCGGGGCCCCGTATGGCTACACCTTC. Translated: CASSLSGAPYGYTF.

The chain links TRBV18 to TRBJ1-2; TRBD1 aligns across 7 bases. The V gene's germline CDR1 is KGHSH and CDR2 LQKENI. With V trimmed by 2 bases and J by 8 bases, 5 bases remained unmatched. The CDR3 loop spans 13 amino acids. The CDR3 reads CASSPTGDMGYTF. The CDR3 DNA reads as TGTGCCAGCTCACCAACAGGGGATATGGGCTACACCTTC.

This sequence joins TRBV4-3 and TRBJ2-1, with 12 positions matching TRBD2. V lost 3 bases to trimming and J lost 2 bases; unmatched junction nucleotides: 2. Germline V gene data show CDR1 as LGHNA and CDR2 as YSLEER. This CDR3 comprises 16 residues. The CDR3 DNA follows: TGCGCCAGCAGCCAGAGACTAGCGGGGGCCTACAATGAGCAGTTCTTC. Translated: CASSQRLAGAYNEQFF.

V gene TRBV29-1 combines with J gene TRBJ1-2; no definite D call. The CDR3 extends over 11 amino acids. V gave up 4 bases and J gave up 3 bases, with 6 bases separating them. Per the germline V gene, CDR1 is SQVTM and CDR2 is ANQGSEA. CDR3 nucleotide sequence: TGCAGCGTTGGAGCGGACTATGGCTACACCTTC. This encodes CSVGADYGYTF.

The chain joins TRBV5-1 to TRBJ1-5; D gene unclear. CDR1 and CDR2 from the germline V gene are SGHRS and YFSETQ. V gave up 0 bases and J gave up 4 bases, with 14 bases separating them. The CDR3 contains 16 residues. Here the CDR3 DNA reads TGCGCCAGCAGCTTGGGTGGTCCGGGAGGGAATCAGCCCCAGCATTTT. It codes for CASSLGGPGGNQPQHF. Full variable domain (missing parts from reference TRBV5-1 and TRBJ1-5): KAGVTQTPRYLIKTRGQQVTLSCSPISGHRSVSWYQQTPGQGLQFLFEYFSETQRNKGNFPGRFSGRQFSNSRSEMNVSTLELGDSALYLCASSLGGPGGNQPQHFGDGTRLSIL.

V is TRBV6-5 and J is TRBJ2-1, with D possibly being TRBD2 (6 bases). CDR3 length: 14 residues. Germline CDR1 reads MNHEY; CDR2 reads SVGAGI. The V gene lost 2 bases and the J gene lost 6 bases, with 11 bases spanning the gap. CDR3 amino acids: CASSYGGMGNEQFF. Here the CDR3 DNA reads TGTGCCAGCAGTTACGGGGGGATGGGCAATGAGCAGTTCTTC.

This chain connects TRBV19 to TRBJ1-6; D gene unclear. The CDR3 contains 15 residues. Germline lookup yields CDR1 LNHDA and CDR2 SQIVND (reference sequence). The germline V and J ends were trimmed by 5 bases and 8 bases, with 16 bases remaining between them. CDR3 protein: CASSPPGEQDSPLHF. In DNA, the CDR3 is TGTGCCAGTAGTCCCCCCGGGGAGCAAGATTCACCCCTCCACTTT.